What follows describes a single TCR beta chain. Trimming took 0 bases from V and 2 from J, leaving 10 bases between them. The CDR3 runs to 15 residues. Germline assignment: CDR1 SGHRS and CDR2 YFSETQ. This sample was included in a study of blood T cell repertoires in COVID-19. The wider study: Samples representing acute and convalescent COVID-19 were sourced from the United States, Italy and Spain.

Participants came from fewer than 25 US areas, aged about 18 to 89 years. Authors' analysis steps: Cell counts per sample came from amplifying reference gene primers. The protocol was immunoSEQ multiplex PCR, while the TCRdb copy is restricted to in-frame clones and leaves out a portion. That table supplies the V and J calls and clone size; D and trimming were determined from the DNA. The data show 150,000 or so clones, 70% to 90% seen once. J is TRBJ2-3 and V is TRBV5-1; D may be TRBD1 (6 bases). The specimen was PBMCs or T cells enriched from blood (not recorded which). The receptor was derived from a woman in her 30s with acute COVID-19. Here the CDR3 reads CASSLGDITTDTQYF. CDR3 sequence (DNA): TGCGCCAGCAGCTTGGGGGACATTACCACAGATACGCAGTATTTT.